The clone carrying this T cell receptor (beta chain) was detected a few times. Its antigen is unidentified. Expressed TCRB transcripts were sequenced, since all the RNA that had been isolated was reverse transcribed. Assay used: immunoSEQ multiplex PCR; TCRdb lists only in-frame clones, some missing. The sample includes approximately 170,000 clones, under 9.5% of them seen just once. This CDR3 is built from 14 residues. V shed 4 bases and J shed 3 bases, with 13 bases lying between them. CDR1 and CDR2 from the germline V gene are GTSNPN and SVGIG (reference sequence). This sample was included in a study of beta chain features in type 1 diabetes. Study-level findings and limits: When Type 1 diabetes patients were examined, their TCRB CDR3s proved moderately but significantly shorter in all four CD4+ subsets.

The genes are TRBV30 and TRBJ1-5; no definite D call. Sequencing was carried out using central memory CD4+ T cells from blood. This sequence was found in a man younger than 35 with type 1 diabetes. CDR3 amino acids: CAWNFGHPNQPQHF. The CDR3 DNA follows: TGTGCCTGGAATTTTGGGCACCCCAATCAGCCCCAGCATTTT. Together with reference TRBV30 and TRBJ1-5, the CDR3 gives the full variable domain: SQTIHQWPATLVQPVGSPLSLECTVEGTSNPNLYWYRQAAGRGLQLLFYSVGIGQISSEVPQNLSASRPQDRQFILSSKKLLLSDSGFYLCAWNFGHPNQPQHFGDGTRLSIL.